Following are 18 T cell receptor beta chains from one sample sequenced in a study of PD-1 blockade in classical Hodgkin lymphoma. Brentuximab vedotin exposure varied, and every patient relapsed after autologous stem cell transplantation. Sequencing used immunoSEQ multiplex PCR; TCRdb keeps in-frame clones, though not all of them. In the table there are nearly 100,000 clones, approximately 83% of which are singletons. Sequenced here: peripheral blood mononuclear cells (PBMCs), sampled at baseline. The receptor set was obtained from a human donor with classical Hodgkin lymphoma.

The chain couples TRBV10-3 to TRBJ1-5, with D possibly matching TRBD1 (6 bases). This CDR3 is built from 13 residues. Trimming pared 0 bases from V and 11 bases from J, leaving 11 bases between. Germline loops: CDR1 ENHRY, CDR2 SYGVKD. CDR3 sequence: CAISESRGVAQHF. The DNA of the CDR3 is TGTGCCATCAGTGAGTCGAGGGGGGTGGCCCAGCATTTT.

The rearrangement uses TRBV11-2 and TRBJ1-2; D is undetermined. The CDR3 covers 13 residues. Germline CDR1 and CDR2: SGHAT and FQNNGV. V was cut by 1 base and J by 2 bases, with 5 bases left in between. CDR3 loop: CASSLGVNYGYTF. DNA of the CDR3: TGTGCCAGCAGCTTAGGTGTCAACTATGGCTACACCTTC.

This rearrangement joins TRBV11-2 to TRBJ2-1; 8 nucleotides align to TRBD2. Germline V lookup: CDR1 SGHAT, CDR2 FQNNGV. The CDR3 is made up of 15 amino acids. Losses at the gene ends were 2 bases for V and 5 bases for J; bases not matched to a gene: 5. CDR3 residues: CASSLIASGHNEQFF. CDR3 sequence (DNA): TGTGCCAGCAGCTTAATTGCTAGCGGGCACAATGAGCAGTTCTTC.

The rearrangement links TRBV9 to TRBJ1-1; possible D gene TRBD1, 6 bases. V lost 1 base, J lost 5 bases, and 15 bases lay in between. Germline CDR1 reads SGDLS; CDR2 reads YYNGEE. The CDR3 covers 15 residues. The CDR3 nucleotides are TGTGCCAGCAGCGTACAGGAGACAGGTTTGACTGAAGCTTTCTTT. Translated: CASSVQETGLTEAFF. The full variable domain, in which reference TRBV9 and TRBJ1-1 provide the parts outside the CDR3, is DSGVTQTPKHLITATGQRVTLRCSPRSGDLSVYWYQQSLDQGLQFLIQYYNGEERAKGNILERFSAQQFPDLHSELNLSSLELGDSALYFCASSVQETGLTEAFFGQGTRLTVV.

The chain employs TRBV10-3 and TRBJ2-1, with 12 bases fitting TRBD2. Trimming removed 2 bases from V and 8 bases from J; junction bases left unmatched: 4. Germline V gene lookup returns CDR1 ENHRY and CDR2 SYGVKD. The CDR3 contains 15 residues. This chain's CDR3 is CAISEITSGRYEQFF. CDR3 DNA sequence: TGTGCCATCAGTGAGATTACTAGCGGGAGGTATGAGCAGTTCTTC.

The chain couples TRBV4-2 to TRBJ2-7; 9 positions agree with TRBD2. The ends lost 6 bases at V and 0 bases at J; junction bases unmatched: 9. The CDR3 spans 16 residues. Germline values: CDR1 LGHNA, CDR2 YNFKEQ. The CDR3 spells CASRERLAGNSYEQYF. CDR3 nucleotides: TGTGCCAGCAGAGAGAGGCTAGCGGGAAACTCCTACGAGCAGTACTTC.

This clone was seen only once. The gene calls are TRBV9 and TRBJ2-1; the D gene is possibly TRBD2 (6 bases). This CDR3 has 14 amino acids. V was trimmed by 6 bases and J by 7 bases, leaving 17 bases between them. Germline CDR1 reads SGDLS; CDR2 reads YYNGEE. CDR3 DNA: TGTGCCAGCAAGGGTAGCGGAGGACGGAATGAGCAGTTCTTC. Amino acid sequence: CASKGSGGRNEQFF.

This chain joins TRBV5-1 and TRBJ1-2; TRBD1 agrees at 9 bases. V lost 4 bases and J lost 4; bases outside the gene matches: 8. There are 15 residues in the CDR3. Germline-derived CDR1 and CDR2 are SGHRS and YFSETQ. CDR3 bases: TGCGCCAGCAGCCCCGGGACAGGGCGAGCCTATGGCTACACCTTC. Its protein is CASSPGTGRAYGYTF.

This sequence joins TRBV7-2 and TRBJ2-5; D ambiguous. The CDR3 is 13 amino acids. Germline lookup yields CDR1 SGHTA and CDR2 FQGNSA. V was shortened by 2 bases and J by 5 bases, with 9 bases between the two germline ends. The CDR3 reads CASSLKVGETQYF. For the CDR3, the DNA is TGTGCCAGCAGCTTAAAGGTGGGGGAGACCCAGTACTTC.

This clone was seen a single time. The chain carries TRBV5-1 and TRBJ1-3; a possible D gene is TRBD1 (5 bases). V lost 7 bases and J lost 2, with 13 bases in between. Germline V CDR1 and CDR2: SGHRS, YFSETQ. The CDR3 covers 14 residues. The CDR3 region is CASAPGGAGNTIYF. Here the CDR3 DNA reads TGCGCCAGCGCCCCGGGAGGGGCTGGAAACACCATATATTTT.

In its sample, this clone was seen once. This chain uses TRBV6-1 with TRBJ1-2; 8 nucleotides line up with TRBD1. V lost 3 bases and J lost 6; bases outside the gene matches: 3. This CDR3 has 13 amino acids. CDR1 MNHNS and CDR2 SASEGT come from the germline V gene. The CDR3 here is CASSDRGLNGYTF. The CDR3 region has the DNA TGTGCCAGCAGTGACAGGGGGCTTAATGGCTACACCTTC.

By share of the sample, this clone is large (0.1 to 1%). This chain links TRBV5-4 with TRBJ2-6, with D unclear. V gave up 2 bases and J gave up 0 bases, with 6 bases separating them. CDR1 and CDR2 (germline): SGHNT, YYREEE (reference sequence). CDR3 length: 15 residues. The CDR3 DNA reads TGTGCCAGCAGCTTCGGTAGCTCTGGGGCCAACGTCCTGACTTTC. Translated, it gives CASSFGSSGANVLTF.

The chain joins TRBV5-1 to TRBJ2-5; D uncertain. This CDR3 comprises 14 residues. The V gene lost 0 bases and the J gene lost 3 bases, with 9 bases spanning the gap. Germline V CDR1 and CDR2: SGHRS, YFSETQ. The CDR3 DNA is TGCGCCAGCAGCTTGGATGTGTTGAAAGAGACCCAGTACTTC. Protein: CASSLDVLKETQYF.

The chain uses TRBV7-2 and TRBJ2-1, with D unclear. Germline loops: CDR1 SGHTA, CDR2 FQGNSA. This CDR3 has 14 amino acids. Between the trimmed V and J ends, which lost 2 bases and 4 bases, there was a span of 9 bases. The CDR3 bases are TGTGCCAGCAGCTTAACACCGGTTTACAATGAGCAGTTCTTC. Residues: CASSLTPVYNEQFF. Complete variable domain (other parts from reference TRBV7-2 and TRBJ2-1): GAGVSQSPSNKVTEKGKDVELRCDPISGHTALYWYRQSLGQGLEFLIYFQGNSAPDKSGLPSDRFSAERTGGSVSTLTIQRTQQEDSAVYLCASSLTPVYNEQFFGPGTRLTVL.

This chain links TRBV5-6 with TRBJ1-5; D remains ambiguous. CDR1 SGHDT and CDR2 YYEEEE come from the germline V gene. The CDR3 extends over 14 amino acids. Trimming stripped 2 bases from V and 3 bases from J, with 9 bases between. The CDR3 bases are TGTGCCAGCAGCTTTGTTGGGGACAATCAGCCCCAGCATTTT. Amino acid sequence: CASSFVGDNQPQHF.

The chain uses TRBV6-5 and TRBJ2-7; D is possibly TRBD2 (5 bases). CDR3 size: 15 residues. Trimming cost V 0 bases and J 2 bases, with 11 bases left between them. Germline V gene lookup returns CDR1 MNHEY and CDR2 SVGAGI. CDR3 nucleotide sequence: TGTGCCAGCAGTTACTCGGGAGCTTTGCCCTACGAGCAGTACTTC. Translated, it gives CASSYSGALPYEQYF.

This clone occurred many times. The J gene is TRBJ2-1, the V gene TRBV4-2; no reliable D call. Trimming took 3 bases from V and 8 from J, leaving 11 bases between them. The germline CDR1 and CDR2 sequences are LGHNA and YNFKEQ. This CDR3 is built from 13 residues. CDR3 region: CASSQGTVDEQFF. CDR3 sequence (DNA): TGTGCCAGCAGCCAGGGCACAGTGGATGAGCAGTTCTTC.

The chain employs TRBV7-2 and TRBJ2-7; the D is unclear. Deletions cut 1 base from V and 6 bases from J, with 10 bases between. CDR3 size: 13 residues. The germline CDR1 and CDR2 sequences are SGHTA and FQGNSA. CDR3 bases: TGTGCCAGCAGCTTAGGAATATTGGGCGAGCAGTACTTC. It encodes CASSLGILGEQYF.